These 22 T cell receptor beta chains came from one sample sequenced in a study of response to subunit inactivated influenza vaccine. Each CDR3 protein is one row after TCRdb ran MiXCR on the RT-PCR reads. The table lists about 650,000 distinct CDR3 sequences, 13% to 15% of them singletons. The source material was PBMCs from blood, sampled 14 to 15 days before vaccination. Receptor source: a man aged 45-60 years who received an inactivated influenza vaccine.

This clonotype occurred many times. The chain uses TRBV30 and TRBJ2-7; 10 bases align to TRBD2. V was clipped by 2 bases and J by 5 bases; unmatched bases: 3. The CDR3 has 13 amino acids. Germline assignment: CDR1 GTSNPN and CDR2 SVGIG (reference sequence). The CDR3 sequence is CAWSSGRGNEQYF. For the CDR3, the DNA is TGTGCCTGGAGTAGCGGGAGGGGTAACGAGCAGTACTTC.

This chain joins TRBV24-1 and TRBJ2-1; D is ambiguous. Germline loops: CDR1 KGHDR, CDR2 SFDVKD. V lost 5 bases and J 10 bases, leaving 11 bases between the germline ends. This CDR3 comprises 12 residues. The CDR3 region is CATSVDRSEQFF. CDR3 sequence (DNA): TGTGCCACCAGTGTCGATCGGTCCGAGCAGTTCTTC.

A remark on this clonotype: This clone may be a read error of a much larger clone one base away. The J gene is TRBJ2-3, the V gene TRBV4-2; unclear D gene. In germline, CDR1 is LGHNA, CDR2 YNFKEQ. The CDR3 has 14 residues. V was pared by 1 base and J by 0 bases, with 5 bases between. The CDR3 coding sequence is TGTGCCAGCAGCCAAGTACGTAGCACAGATACGCAGTATTTT. It encodes CASSQVRSTDTQYF.

The sample holds many counts of this clonotype. V and J are TRBV29-1 and TRBJ1-2; 9 positions agree with TRBD1. Germline assignment: CDR1 SQVTM and CDR2 ANQGSEA. The CDR3 has 14 residues. V was pared by 4 bases and J by 4 bases, with 7 bases of the junction left unmatched. CDR3 sequence: CSVAPGTGSYGYTF. As DNA, the CDR3 is TGCAGCGTTGCCCCCGGGACAGGGTCCTATGGCTACACCTTC.

This clonotype was found many times. The chain joins TRBV5-1 to TRBJ2-7; perhaps TRBD1 as D (6 bases). V was clipped by 5 bases and J by 2 bases, with 11 bases between them. In germline, CDR1 is SGHRS, CDR2 YFSETQ. The CDR3 sequence is 13 residues long. Written as DNA, the CDR3 is TGCGCCAGCAGGGGGGACAATACCTACGAGCAGTACTTC. It is translated as CASRGDNTYEQYF.

The gene calls are TRBV20-1 and TRBJ2-7; D unresolved. The CDR3 spans 13 residues. CDR1 DFQATT and CDR2 SNEGSKA come from the germline V gene (reference sequence). Trimming took 3 bases from V and 1 from J, leaving 10 bases between them. In nucleotides, the CDR3 is TGCAGTGCTAGGCGGATCGGATCCTACGAGCAGTACTTC. It yields the protein CSARRIGSYEQYF.

The chain uses TRBV28 and TRBJ2-7, with TRBD1 identical over 7 bases. V was pared by 2 bases and J by 7 bases, with 2 bases of the junction left unmatched. The germline CDR1 and CDR2 sequences are MDHEN and SYDVKM. The CDR3 totals 12 residues. The CDR3 DNA follows: TGTGCCAGCAGTTTAAAACAGGGGGAGCAGTACTTC. It encodes CASSLKQGEQYF.

This clonotype was seen more than once but under ten times. The genes are TRBV12-3 or TRBV12-4 and TRBJ2-7; D remains ambiguous. V was pared by 7 bases and J by 2 bases, with 12 bases between. The CDR3 sequence is 13 residues long. In DNA form, the CDR3 reads TGTGCCAGCATTTCGGGCAGCACCTACGAGCAGTACTTC. Protein sequence: CASISGSTYEQYF.

This chain joins TRBV20-1 and TRBJ2-7, with 8 bases identical to TRBD1. V shed 8 bases and J 3 bases; nucleotides not matched to a gene: 6. This CDR3 is built from 12 residues. Germline-derived CDR1 and CDR2 are DFQATT and SNEGSKA (reference sequence). CDR3 nucleotides: TGCAGTTTATTGACAGGGGACTACGAGCAGTACTTC. Translating gives CSLLTGDYEQYF.

In its sample, this clonotype was seen a few times. The V and J genes are TRBV7-9 and TRBJ2-2, with D tentatively TRBD1 (5 bases). Germline V gives CDR1 SEHNR, CDR2 FQNEAQ (reference sequence). The ends were cut back, 1 base at V and 1 base at J, with 13 bases in the middle. The CDR3 runs to 17 residues. CDR3: CASSLGQTLLNTGELFF. In DNA form, the CDR3 reads TGTGCCAGCAGCTTAGGACAGACACTTTTGAACACCGGGGAGCTGTTTTTT.

This chain uses TRBV27 with TRBJ1-5; 10 bases align to TRBD1. This CDR3 contains 16 residues. V was pared by 1 base and J by 3 bases, with 3 bases of the junction left unmatched. Germline CDR1 and CDR2: MNHEY and SMNVEV (reference sequence). Here the CDR3 DNA reads TGTGCCAGCAGTTTATTGGGGACAGGGGACAATCAGCCCCAGCATTTT. Its protein product is CASSLLGTGDNQPQHF.

A few counts support this clonotype. The rearrangement joins TRBV4-3 to TRBJ2-7; D is perhaps TRBD2 (5 bases). Germline V CDR1 and CDR2: LGHNA, YSLEER. Trimming removed 1 base at V and 3 bases at J, with 10 bases between. The CDR3 has 14 residues. Here the CDR3 DNA reads TGCGCCAGCAGCCAAGTAACCGGGAACTACGAGCAGTACTTC. Its translation is CASSQVTGNYEQYF.

CDR3 protein: CASSPGGTTPFGRYEQYF. The CDR3 DNA sequence: TGTGCCAGCAGTCCTGGGGGGACCACTCCGTTTGGAAGATACGAGCAGTACTTC. This chain links TRBV12-3 or TRBV12-4 with TRBJ2-7; D may be TRBD2 (6 bases). Deletions cut 5 bases from V and 4 bases from J, with 27 bases between. This CDR3 region has 18 residues.

This clonotype was found many times. This chain uses TRBV2 with TRBJ2-1; D tentatively fits TRBD1 or TRBD2 (6 bases each). The CDR3 contains 15 residues. V was pared by 6 bases and J by 3 bases, with 15 bases between. Germline CDR1 is SNHLY and CDR2 is FYNNEI. The CDR3, as DNA: TGTGCCAGCAGGGCCCCCGGAGGGGGCTACAATGAGCAGTTCTTC. Translated: CASRAPGGGYNEQFF.

The chain links TRBV27 to TRBJ2-1; TRBD2 matches at 7 bases. The germline V gene encodes CDR1 MNHEY and CDR2 SMNVEV (reference sequence). This CDR3 region has 16 residues. The ends lost 5 bases at V and 8 bases at J; junction bases unmatched: 15. CDR3 loop: CASSLLRGGRRDEQFF. The CDR3 nucleotides read TGTGCCAGCAGTCTTTTGCGGGGCGGGAGAAGAGATGAGCAGTTCTTC.

In this sample, this clonotype turned up a few times. The rearrangement joins TRBV10-3 to TRBJ2-3; 7 bases match TRBD2. The CDR3 is 14 residues long. Trimming at V came to 6 bases and at J to 2 bases, leaving 5 bases not matched to a gene. Germline V gives CDR1 ENHRY, CDR2 SYGVKD. The CDR3 nucleotides read TGTGCCATCAGGTCTAGCGGATCCACAGATACGCAGTATTTT. Its protein product is CAIRSSGSTDTQYF.

This clonotype appeared a few times. This CDR3 reads CSALDRGVWTEAFF. The CDR3 DNA sequence: TGCAGTGCATTAGACAGGGGAGTATGGACTGAAGCTTTCTTT. This chain connects TRBV20-1 to TRBJ1-1; 8 bases are a match to TRBD1. The CDR3 length is 14 residues. Germline CDR1 reads DFQATT; CDR2 reads SNEGSKA (reference sequence). J gave up 5 bases and V 6 bases, and 11 bases lay outside the gene matches.

In its sample, this clonotype was seen a few times. CDR3 DNA sequence: TGTGCCAGCACCAAAAAGACAGGGCCCTATGGCTACACCTTC. Translation: CASTKKTGPYGYTF. The J gene is TRBJ1-2, the V gene TRBV7-9; 7 bases align to TRBD1. The V segment lost 7 bases and the J segment 4 bases; nucleotides outside the gene matches: 9. This CDR3 contains 14 residues. The germline V gene has CDR1 SEHNR and CDR2 FQNEAQ (reference sequence).

The gene calls are TRBV29-1 and TRBJ2-1; D could derive from TRBD1 or TRBD2 (7 bases each). The CDR3 is 14 amino acids. The V end was cut by 4 bases, the J end by 9 bases, with 19 bases between. Germline lookup yields CDR1 SQVTM and CDR2 ANQGSEA. CDR3 amino acids: CSVVRDSGIREQFF. The DNA of the CDR3 is TGCAGCGTTGTTAGGGACAGCGGGATCCGTGAGCAGTTCTTC.

This clonotype was recorded at least ten times. The rearrangement links TRBV6-2 or TRBV6-3 to TRBJ2-7, with no clear D. The germline V gene has CDR1 MNHEY and CDR2 SVGEGT. The length of the CDR3 is 14 residues. Between the trimmed V and J ends, which lost 2 bases and 0 bases, there was a span of 8 bases. DNA of the CDR3: TGTGCCAGCAGTTACGGGCTGACCTCCTACGAGCAGTACTTC. Protein: CASSYGLTSYEQYF.

This clonotype appeared a few times. CDR3 nucleotide sequence: TGCGCCAGCAGCCACGGGGCGGGAGGCGCTAGCACAGATACGCAGTATTTT. Translated, it gives CASSHGAGGASTDTQYF. The chain combines TRBV5-1 with TRBJ2-3, with TRBD2 identical over 8 bases. This CDR3 comprises 17 residues. V lost 4 bases and J lost 0; bases outside the gene matches: 10. Germline loops: CDR1 SGHRS, CDR2 YFSETQ.

Ten or more counts support this clonotype. The chain's CDR3 is CASSLTGTNNEQFF. The DNA of the CDR3 is TGTGCCAGCAGTCTCACCGGGACTAACAATGAGCAGTTCTTC. The chain employs TRBV28 and TRBJ2-1; 7 bases map to TRBD2. The germline V gene has CDR1 MDHEN and CDR2 SYDVKM. This CDR3 has 14 residues. The trim removed 5 bases at V and 5 bases at J, leaving 6 bases unmatched.